The sequence of this T cell receptor beta chain was determined in a study of blood T cell repertoires in COVID-19 (dated by TCRdb to the early 2020s). About the study as a whole: Samples from collaborators originated in the United States, Italy and Spain and spanned both the acute and convalescent phases of COVID-19. The prospective study material was composed of cDNA or gDNA derived from T cells, B-cell-depleted T cells, or PBMCs. Subjects who had been exposed to COVID-19, were actively infected with it, or had recovered from it provided the deeply sampled blood TCRbeta repertoires that made up the dataset. A freely available public database, intended as a resource for researchers studying the immune response to SARS-CoV-2, is where the repertoires were released. Samples were obtained from the ongoing ImmuneRACE study (first 160 participants) and from roughly 1,300 subjects provided by 6 global collaborators. Nearly every sample came with metadata listing a de-identified subject ID, COVID-19 status, age in years and sex. Where HLA class I and class II types were available, the types were taken from metadata supplied by the sample provider, not from assay-based typing. Points the paper makes about the study in general: Clinical and demographic metadata were provided uncurated, with the amount varying by source and participant.

Samples from volunteer blood donors who had recovered from COVID-19 were contributed by a second Seattle source. Collaborating institutions collected whole blood in K2EDTA tubes following their own protocols. For TCRbeta analysis, collaborator samples were shipped as frozen whole blood, as isolated PBMCs, or as DNA extracted from either sample type. Regarding this clone: Its antigen remains undetermined. The record has no base qualities; no much larger clone is one base away.

TCRbeta CDR3 regions were amplified from genomic DNA using the immunoSEQ Assay, a bias-controlled multiplex PCR. Concerning the study's data processing: The number of nucleated cells in each sample was estimated from the amplification of reference gene primers within the assay. Sequence reads were collapsed and filtered to measure the absolute abundance of every unique TCRbeta CDR3 rearrangement. For each sample, productive Simpson clonality was calculated by taking the square root of Simpson's diversity index across productive rearrangements. TCRdb holds this immuneACCESS table with in-frame rearrangements only. Some clones are missing; in checked studies, unresolved V genes explain under half, and the rest has no known cause. Clone size and the V and J calls come from that table; the DNA yielded D and trimming. In this sample the table shows under 200,000 clones, 84% of which occur a single time. The ten most abundant clones make up about 8% of the sample.

Specimen: peripheral blood. This receptor was taken from a man in his forties or fifties who had recovered from COVID-19.

The CDR3 protein: CASSSPSGTGFFEQYF. The nucleotide sequence is TGTGCCAGCAGCTCGCCCTCCGGGACAGGGTTCTTCGAGCAGTACTTC. Recombination connected TRBV13 to TRBJ2-7, with 9 bases in between that match TRBD1. Reading from cysteine to phenylalanine, the CDR3 counts 16 amino acids. This entry keeps only the CDR3 DNA: 48 bases, framed from base 1. Looking up the germline V gene (reference sequence) yields CDR1 PRHDT and CDR2 FYEKMQ. V is pruned by 4 bases and J by 6 bases, leaving 13 bases of the junction without a gene match. The CDR3, completed at both ends by the reference TRBV13 and TRBJ2-7 genes, gives the full variable domain AAGVIQSPRHLIKEKRETATLKCYPIPRHDTVYWYQQGPGQDPQFLISFYEKMQSDKGSIPDRFSAQQFSDYHSELNMSSLELGDSALYFCASSSPSGTGFFEQYFGPGTRLTVT.